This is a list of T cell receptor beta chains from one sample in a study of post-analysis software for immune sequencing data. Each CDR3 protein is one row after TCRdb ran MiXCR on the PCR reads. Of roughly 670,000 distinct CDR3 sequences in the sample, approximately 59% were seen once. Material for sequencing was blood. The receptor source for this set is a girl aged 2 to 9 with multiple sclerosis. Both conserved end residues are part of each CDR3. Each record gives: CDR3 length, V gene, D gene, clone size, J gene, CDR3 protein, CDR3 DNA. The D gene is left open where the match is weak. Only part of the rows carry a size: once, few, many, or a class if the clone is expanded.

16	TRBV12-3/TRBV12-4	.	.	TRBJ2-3	CASSQSRAFGTDTQYF	TGTGCCAGCAGTCAATCCAGGGCTTTTGGCACAGATACGCAGTATTTT
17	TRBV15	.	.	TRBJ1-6	CATSSRLTSSYNSPLHF	TGTGCCACCAGCAGTCGACTGACCTCCTCCTATAATTCACCCCTCCACTTT
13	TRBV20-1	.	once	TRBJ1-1	CSAYLTENTEAFF	TGCAGTGCTTACCTGACAGAAAACACTGAAGCTTTCTTT
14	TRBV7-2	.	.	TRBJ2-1	CASRLATHTDEQFF	TGTGCCAGCAGGCTAGCGACTCATACTGATGAGCAGTTCTTC
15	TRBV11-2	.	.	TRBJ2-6	CASSTAPSGANVLTF	TGTGCCAGCAGCACCGCCCCCTCCGGGGCCAACGTCCTGACTTTC
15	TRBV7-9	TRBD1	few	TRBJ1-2	CASSLPGQTNYGYTF	TGTGCCAGCAGCTTACCGGGACAGACTAACTATGGCTACACCTTC
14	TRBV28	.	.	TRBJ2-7	CASSIGGVAHEQYF	TGTGCCAGCAGTATCGGCGGGGTCGCCCACGAGCAGTACTTC
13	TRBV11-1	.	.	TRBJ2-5	CASSLGGPLEQYF	TGTGCCAGCAGCTTAGGCGGCCCGTTGGAGCAGTACTTC
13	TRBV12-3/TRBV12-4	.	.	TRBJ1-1	CASSSQLNTEAFF	TGTGCCAGCAGCTCCCAGCTGAACACTGAAGCTTTCTTT
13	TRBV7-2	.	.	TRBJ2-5	CASSLRMLETQYF	TGTGCCAGCAGCTTAAGAATGCTGGAGACCCAGTACTTC
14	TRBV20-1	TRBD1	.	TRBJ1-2	CSADPPGQGYGYTF	TGCAGTGCCGATCCCCCGGGACAGGGATATGGCTACACCTTC
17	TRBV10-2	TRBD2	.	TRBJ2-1	CASSETQYGRRENEQFF	TGCGCCAGCAGTGAGACCCAGTACGGGAGGCGAGAGAATGAGCAGTTCTTC
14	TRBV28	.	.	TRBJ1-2	CASYPARSNYGYTF	TGTGCCTCCTACCCGGCCAGATCTAACTATGGCTACACCTTC
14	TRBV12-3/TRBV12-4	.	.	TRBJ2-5	CASSSNRALGEQYF	TGTGCCAGCAGTTCAAACAGGGCTCTGGGGGAGCAGTACTTC
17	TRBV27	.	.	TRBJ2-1	CASSLRVLADVHNEQFF	TGTGCCAGCAGTTTAAGGGTGTTAGCTGACGTCCACAATGAGCAGTTCTTC
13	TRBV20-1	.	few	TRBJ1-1	CSAPRGSNTEAFF	TGCAGTGCCCCGAGGGGGTCGAACACTGAAGCTTTCTTT
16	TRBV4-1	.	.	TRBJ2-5	CASSPHPRDPQETQYF	TGCGCCAGCAGCCCCCACCCACGGGATCCACAAGAGACCCAGTACTTC
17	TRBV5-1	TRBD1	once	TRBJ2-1	CASSLATGTGSNNEQFF	TGCGCCAGCAGCTTGGCGACCGGGACAGGGTCCAACAATGAGCAGTTCTTC
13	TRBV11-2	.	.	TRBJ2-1	CASSWRLNNKQFF	TGTGCCAGCAGCTGGAGACTGAACAATAAGCAGTTCTTC
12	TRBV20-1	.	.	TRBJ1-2	CSATGHLYGYTF	TGCAGTGCTACCGGACACCTATATGGCTACACCTTC
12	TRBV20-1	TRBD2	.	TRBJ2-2	CSAASGTGELFF	TGCAGTGCGGCTAGCGGCACCGGGGAGCTGTTTTTT
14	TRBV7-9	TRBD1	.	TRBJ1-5	CASSATGEVQPQHF	TGTGCCAGCAGCGCAACAGGGGAGGTTCAGCCCCAGCATTTT
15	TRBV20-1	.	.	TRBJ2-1	CSADPTPNLRNEQFF	TGCAGTGCTGACCCGACACCTAACCTGCGCAATGAGCAGTTCTTC
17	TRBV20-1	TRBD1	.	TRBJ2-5	CSAGRGDRGRFGETQYF	TGCAGTGCTGGGAGGGGGGACAGGGGGCGCTTCGGGGAGACCCAGTACTTC
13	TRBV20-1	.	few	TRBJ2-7	CSASRSDTYEQYF	TGCAGTGCTAGTCGCTCAGACACCTACGAGCAGTACTTC
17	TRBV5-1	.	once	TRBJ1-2	CASSVDPRDKANYGYTF	TGCGCCAGCAGTGTTGATCCCCGGGACAAAGCTAACTATGGCTACACCTTC
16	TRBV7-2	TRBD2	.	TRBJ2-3	CASSLDGGGSPDTQYF	TGTGCCAGCAGCTTAGACGGCGGGGGGTCACCCGATACGCAGTATTTT
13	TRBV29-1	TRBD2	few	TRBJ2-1	CSVPSGVYNEQFF	TGCAGCGTTCCTAGCGGAGTTTACAATGAGCAGTTCTTC
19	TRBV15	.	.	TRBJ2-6	CATGGGQANYGSGANVLTF	TGTGCCACCGGGGGAGGACAGGCCAACTACGGCTCTGGGGCCAACGTCCTGACTTTC
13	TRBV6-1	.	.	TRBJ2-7	CASSVQAAYEQYF	TGTGCCAGCAGTGTCCAAGCAGCGTACGAGCAGTACTTC
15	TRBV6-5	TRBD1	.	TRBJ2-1	CASRAGQGVYNEQFF	TGTGCCAGCAGGGCTGGACAGGGTGTGTATAATGAGCAGTTCTTC
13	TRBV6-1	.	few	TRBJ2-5	CASSVGVQETQYF	TGTGCCAGCAGTGTCGGGGTTCAAGAGACCCAGTACTTC
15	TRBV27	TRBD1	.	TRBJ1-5	CASRPRTGGDQPQHF	TGTGCCAGCAGACCCCGGACAGGGGGCGATCAGCCCCAGCATTTT
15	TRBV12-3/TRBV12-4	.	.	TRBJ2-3	CASSLLGLPADTQYF	TGTGCCAGCAGTTTATTGGGCCTACCCGCGGATACGCAGTATTTT
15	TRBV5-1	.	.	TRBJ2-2	CASSFDRSNTGELFF	TGCGCCAGCAGCTTTGACAGATCGAACACCGGGGAGCTGTTTTTT
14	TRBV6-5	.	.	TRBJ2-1	CASTPTSSYNEQFF	TGTGCCAGCACCCCGACTAGCTCCTACAATGAGCAGTTCTTC
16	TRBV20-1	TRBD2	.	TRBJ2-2	CSARPPGLVSTGERFF	TGCAGTGCTAGGCCCCCGGGACTAGTAAGCACCGGGGAGCGGTTTTTT
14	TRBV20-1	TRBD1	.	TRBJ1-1	CSAERTGGGTEAFF	TGCAGTGCTGAACGGACAGGGGGAGGCACTGAAGCTTTCTTT
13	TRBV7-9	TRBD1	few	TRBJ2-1	CASSSGQFNEQFF	TGTGCCAGCAGCTCGGGACAGTTCAATGAGCAGTTCTTC
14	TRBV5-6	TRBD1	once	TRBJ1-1	CASSLGQEFTEAFF	TGTGCCAGCAGCCTGGGACAGGAATTCACTGAAGCTTTCTTT
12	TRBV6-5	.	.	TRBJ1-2	CASRDSGYGYTF	TGTGCCAGCAGGGACTCGGGCTATGGCTACACCTTC
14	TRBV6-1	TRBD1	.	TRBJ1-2	CASSETGQGQGYTF	TGTGCCAGCAGTGAAACCGGTCAGGGACAGGGCTACACCTTC
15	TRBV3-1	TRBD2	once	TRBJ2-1	CASSQELALNNEQFF	TGTGCCAGCAGCCAAGAACTAGCGTTGAACAATGAGCAGTTCTTC
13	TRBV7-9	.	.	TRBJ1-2	CASTLNQGRGYTF	TGTGCCAGCACCCTTAACCAGGGTCGTGGCTACACCTTC
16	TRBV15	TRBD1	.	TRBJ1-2	CATSRGRDREGYGYTF	TGTGCCACCAGCAGAGGGAGGGACAGGGAGGGCTATGGCTACACCTTC
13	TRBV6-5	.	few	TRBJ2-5	CASSYSAEGTQYF	TGTGCCAGCAGTTACTCAGCAGAAGGGACCCAGTACTTC
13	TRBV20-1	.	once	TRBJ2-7	CSARDPITYEQYF	TGCAGTGCTAGAGATCCGATAACCTACGAGCAGTACTTC
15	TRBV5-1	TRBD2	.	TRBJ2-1	CASSFPSGSMDKQFF	TGCGCCAGCAGCTTTCCCAGCGGGAGTATGGATAAGCAGTTCTTC
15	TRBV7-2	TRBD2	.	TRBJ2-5	CASSIWTSGGETQYF	TGTGCCAGCAGCATTTGGACTAGCGGGGGGGAGACCCAGTACTTC
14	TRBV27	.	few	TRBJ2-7	CASSWAGQPYEQYF	TGTGCCAGCAGTTGGGCGGGGCAGCCCTACGAGCAGTACTTC
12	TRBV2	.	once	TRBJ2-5	CASSEDSFTQYF	TGTGCCAGCAGTGAAGATTCATTTACCCAGTACTTC
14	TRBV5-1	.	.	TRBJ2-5	CASSPRSVRDTQYF	TGCGCCAGCAGCCCCCGAAGTGTGAGAGATACCCAGTACTTC